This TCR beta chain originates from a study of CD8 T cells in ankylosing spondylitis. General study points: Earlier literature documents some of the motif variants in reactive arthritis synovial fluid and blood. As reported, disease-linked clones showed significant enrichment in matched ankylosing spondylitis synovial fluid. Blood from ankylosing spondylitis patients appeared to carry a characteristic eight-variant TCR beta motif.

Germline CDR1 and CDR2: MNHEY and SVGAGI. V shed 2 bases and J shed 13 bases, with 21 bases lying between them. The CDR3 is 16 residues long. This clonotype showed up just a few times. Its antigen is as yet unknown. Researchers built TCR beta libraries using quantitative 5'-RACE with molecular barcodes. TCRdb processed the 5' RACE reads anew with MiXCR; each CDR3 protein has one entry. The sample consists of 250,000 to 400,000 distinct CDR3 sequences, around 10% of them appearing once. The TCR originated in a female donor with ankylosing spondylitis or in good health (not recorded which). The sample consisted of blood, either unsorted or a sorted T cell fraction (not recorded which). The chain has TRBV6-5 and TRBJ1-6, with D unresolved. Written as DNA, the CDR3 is TGTGCCAGCAGTTACGATCTCTCGCCGTCGTTCTCTCCCCTCCACTTT. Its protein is CASSYDLSPSFSPLHF.